The rows below give T cell receptor beta chains drawn from one sample of a study of blood T cell repertoires in COVID-19. Sequencing was performed with immunoSEQ multiplex PCR; in TCRdb, only in-frame clones are kept and a portion is missing. This sample yields about 120,000 clones, of which 65% to 80% are seen a single time; about 6.6% belongs to the top ten. The sequenced sample consisted of peripheral blood. These TCRs come from a man in his 70s with acute or convalescent COVID-19. Each CDR3 is given with its conserved first and last residue. Fields, in order: V gene, clone size, D gene, J gene, CDR3 length, CDR3 protein, CDR3 DNA. A D gene is named only where the DNA matches it firmly. The size field is filled for only some rows; it gives once, few, many or a size class.

TRBV6-5	-	-	TRBJ1-3	16	CASSYSGQLSGNTIYF	TGTGCCAGCAGTTACTCGGGGCAACTCTCTGGAAACACCATATATTTT
TRBV6-5	-	-	TRBJ1-6	16	CASSYGRGSHNSPLHF	TGTGCCAGCAGTTACGGTCGAGGTTCACATAATTCACCCCTCCACTTT
TRBV2	-	-	TRBJ2-7	13	CASSEPGAYEQYF	TGTGCCAGCAGTGAACCAGGGGCCTACGAGCAGTACTTC
TRBV30	-	-	TRBJ1-5	15	CAWSVGQSSNQPQHF	TGTGCCTGGAGTGTAGGACAGAGTAGCAATCAGCCCCAGCATTTT
TRBV19	-	TRBD2	TRBJ2-1	16	CASSMYASGGDNEQFF	TGTGCCAGTAGTATGTATGCTAGCGGGGGGGACAATGAGCAGTTCTTC
TRBV28	-	TRBD1	TRBJ1-1	15	CASSPSTGVSNEAFF	TGTGCCAGCAGTCCCTCGACAGGGGTTAGCAATGAAGCTTTCTTT
TRBV7-8	few	-	TRBJ2-2	16	CASSLSLAENTGELFF	TGTGCCAGCAGCTTATCACTAGCCGAGAACACCGGGGAGCTGTTTTTT
TRBV9	once	TRBD1	TRBJ2-7	13	CASSSTGDGEQYF	TGTGCCAGCAGCAGTACAGGGGACGGAGAGCAGTACTTC
TRBV9	once	-	TRBJ1-3	17	CASSARDTAYSGNTIYF	TGTGCCAGCAGCGCCCGAGACACCGCTTACTCTGGAAACACCATATATTTT
TRBV28	few	TRBD1	TRBJ1-5	14	CATLPGGFNQPQHF	TGTGCCACTCTTCCAGGGGGGTTCAATCAGCCCCAGCATTTT
TRBV7-2	-	-	TRBJ1-3	15	CASSPFDNSGNTIYF	TGTGCCAGCAGCCCCTTTGACAACTCTGGAAACACCATATATTTT
TRBV6-5	-	-	TRBJ1-2	13	CASSYQGGYGYTF	TGTGCCAGCAGTTACCAAGGGGGATATGGCTACACCTTC
TRBV4-2	few	-	TRBJ2-7	12	CASSPGGREQYF	TGTGCCAGCAGCCCCGGGGGACGGGAGCAGTACTTC
TRBV6-5	-	TRBD1	TRBJ2-7	13	CASSPTGTYEQYF	TGTGCCAGCAGCCCGACAGGGACCTACGAGCAGTACTTC
TRBV28	-	TRBD1	TRBJ1-2	17	CASRAFNRDRGFGGYTF	TGTGCCAGCAGAGCATTCAACCGGGACAGGGGTTTTGGTGGCTACACCTTC
TRBV2	-	-	TRBJ2-7	15	CASSEALLSGDEQYF	TGTGCCAGCAGTGAAGCGCTTTTGTCAGGGGACGAGCAGTACTTC
TRBV29-1	-	-	TRBJ1-1	13	CSSNEARGTEAFF	TGCAGCTCCAACGAGGCCCGCGGTACTGAAGCTTTCTTT
TRBV28	-	-	TRBJ1-2	12	CASSLFGYGYTF	TGTGCCAGCAGCCTATTTGGTTATGGCTACACCTTC
TRBV2	-	TRBD1	TRBJ1-1	16	CASSEFGTGLSTEAFF	TGTGCCAGCAGTGAATTCGGGACAGGGCTTAGCACTGAAGCTTTCTTT
TRBV18	-	TRBD1	TRBJ1-2	14	CASSPPRQGTGYTF	TGTGCCAGCTCACCACCAAGACAGGGTACTGGCTACACCTTC
TRBV19	-	TRBD1	TRBJ1-2	12	CALGQGEMGYTF	TGTGCCCTGGGACAGGGTGAGATGGGCTACACCTTC
TRBV20-1	-	TRBD1	TRBJ1-2	14	CSASRDRGMGGYTF	TGCAGTGCTAGTAGGGACAGGGGAATGGGTGGCTACACCTTC
TRBV7-3	-	-	TRBJ2-5	13	CASSPTGQETQYF	TGTGCCAGCAGTCCGACGGGCCAAGAGACCCAGTACTTC
TRBV12-3/TRBV12-4	few	-	TRBJ1-2	13	CASSLGRVRGYTF	TGTGCCAGCAGTTTGGGCAGGGTGAGGGGCTACACCTTC
TRBV7-2	-	-	TRBJ1-6	17	CASSLGPQGAGNSPLHF	TGTGCCAGCAGCTTAGGCCCCCAGGGCGCGGGGAATTCACCCCTCCACTTT
TRBV27	-	TRBD1	TRBJ1-1	13	CASRRQGHTEAFF	TGTGCCAGCAGGCGACAGGGGCATACTGAAGCTTTCTTT
TRBV2	-	-	TRBJ1-2	12	CTSSVEGYGYTF	TGTACCAGCAGTGTCGAGGGATATGGCTACACCTTC
TRBV7-3	-	-	TRBJ2-1	13	CASSLQRENRQFF	TGTGCCAGCAGCTTACAACGTGAGAATAGGCAGTTCTTC
TRBV18	-	TRBD1	TRBJ2-7	15	CASSSRTGGASEQYF	TGTGCCAGCTCATCACGGACAGGGGGCGCTTCCGAGCAGTACTTC
TRBV5-1	-	-	TRBJ1-3	15	CASSLEGGTGNTIYF	TGCGCCAGCAGCTTGGAAGGGGGAACGGGAAACACCATATATTTT
TRBV7-3	-	-	TRBJ1-6	13	CASRQGLESPLHF	TGTGCCAGCAGACAGGGTTTAGAGTCACCCCTCCACTTT
TRBV19	-	TRBD1	TRBJ2-7	16	CASSPRPGTGSYEQYF	TGTGCCAGTAGTCCTCGACCCGGGACAGGATCCTACGAGCAGTACTTC
TRBV9	-	TRBD2	TRBJ2-1	16	CASSVNSGGALYEQFF	TGTGCCAGCAGCGTAAATAGCGGGGGGGCTCTCTATGAGCAGTTCTTC
TRBV6-5	-	TRBD2	TRBJ2-5	13	CASIGAGQETQYF	TGTGCCAGCATAGGAGCGGGGCAAGAGACCCAGTACTTC
TRBV5-1	-	TRBD2	TRBJ2-2	17	CASSPGLAGGPRGELFF	TGCGCCAGCAGCCCCGGACTAGCGGGAGGGCCGCGCGGGGAGCTGTTTTTT
TRBV9	-	TRBD1	TRBJ2-5	16	CASSPGTGGIQETQYF	TGTGCCAGCAGCCCTGGGACAGGGGGTATTCAAGAGACCCAGTACTTC
TRBV16	-	-	TRBJ2-7	14	CASSQYGSSYEQYF	TGTGCCAGCAGCCAATATGGCTCCTCCTACGAGCAGTACTTC
TRBV28	few	TRBD2	TRBJ2-7	15	CASRRTSGRINEQYF	TGTGCCAGCAGACGCACTAGCGGGAGGATCAACGAGCAGTACTTC
TRBV27	-	-	TRBJ1-6	13	CASRGGFSSPLHF	TGTGCCAGCCGTGGGGGGTTTTCCTCACCCCTCCACTTT
TRBV7-2	-	-	TRBJ1-3	14	CASSFPERRNTIYF	TGTGCCAGCAGCTTTCCGGAGAGGCGAAACACCATATATTTT
TRBV9	-	-	TRBJ1-3	14	CASSPTDSGNTIYF	TGTGCCAGCAGCCCGACAGATTCTGGAAACACCATATATTTT
TRBV4-2	-	TRBD1	TRBJ1-2	13	CASSQGEGGGKPF	TGTGCCAGCAGCCAAGGAGAAGGGGGCGGGAAGCCCTTC
TRBV30	-	-	TRBJ1-4	13	CAWAVTTNEKLFF	TGTGCCTGGGCAGTTACAACTAATGAAAAACTGTTTTTT